This T cell receptor (beta chain) is from a study of blood T cell repertoires in COVID-19. Overall study context: T cells, B-cell-depleted T cells, or PBMCs provided the cDNA or gDNA that served as material.

Trimming took 0 bases from V and 4 from J, leaving 8 bases between them. The length of the CDR3 is 14 residues. Germline CDR1 reads LGHDT; CDR2 reads YNNKEL (reference sequence). TCRdb's table, derived via immunoSEQ multiplex PCR, lists solely in-frame clones and lacks some. The repertoire includes 310,000 or so clones, approximately 89% of them detected once, and around 2.2% sits in the top ten. V and J are TRBV3-1 (or the pseudogene TRBV3-2) and TRBJ2-3; D not resolved. The source is a woman under 40 with COVID-19, enrolled during active disease. What was sequenced was peripheral blood. The CDR3 region is CASSQDPVADTQYF. CDR3 bases: TGTGCCAGCAGCCAAGATCCCGTCGCAGATACGCAGTATTTT.